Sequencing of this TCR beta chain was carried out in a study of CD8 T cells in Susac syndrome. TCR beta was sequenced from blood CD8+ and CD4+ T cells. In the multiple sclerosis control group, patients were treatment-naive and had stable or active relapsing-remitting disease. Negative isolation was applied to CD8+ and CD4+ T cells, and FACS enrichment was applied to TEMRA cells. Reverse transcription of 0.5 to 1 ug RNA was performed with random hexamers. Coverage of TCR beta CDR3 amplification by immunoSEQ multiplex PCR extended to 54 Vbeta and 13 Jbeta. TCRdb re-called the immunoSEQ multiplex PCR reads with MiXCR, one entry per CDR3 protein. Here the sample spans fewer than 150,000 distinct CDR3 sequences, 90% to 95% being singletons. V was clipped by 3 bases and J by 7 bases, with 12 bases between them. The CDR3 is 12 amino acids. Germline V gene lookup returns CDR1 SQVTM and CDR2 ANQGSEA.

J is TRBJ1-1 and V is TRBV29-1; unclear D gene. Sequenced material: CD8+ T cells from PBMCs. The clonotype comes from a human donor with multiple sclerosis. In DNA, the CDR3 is TGCAGCGTTGAGGAGAACGGGAGTGAAGCTTTCTTT. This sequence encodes CSVEENGSEAFF.